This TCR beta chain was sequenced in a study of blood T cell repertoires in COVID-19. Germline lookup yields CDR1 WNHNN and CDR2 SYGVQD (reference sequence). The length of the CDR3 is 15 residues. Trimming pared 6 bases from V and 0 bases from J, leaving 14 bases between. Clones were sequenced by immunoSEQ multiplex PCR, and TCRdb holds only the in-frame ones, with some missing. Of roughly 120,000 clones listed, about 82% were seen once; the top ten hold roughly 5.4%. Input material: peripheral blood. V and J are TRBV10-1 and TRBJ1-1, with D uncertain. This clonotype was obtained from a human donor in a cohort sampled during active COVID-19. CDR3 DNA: TGCGCCAGCAGCGGGATTAATGGGATGAACACTGAAGCTTTCTTT. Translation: CASSGINGMNTEAFF.